One sample yielded the 20 T cell receptor beta chains listed below, sequenced in a study of Tregs in tolerant kidney transplant recipients. Sequencing was performed with immunoSEQ multiplex PCR; in TCRdb, only in-frame clones are kept and a portion is missing. The repertoire holds 85,000 to 90,000 clones, with 85% to 95% as singletons. The sample was CD8+ T cells from blood. Receptor source: a human donor in good health.

The rearrangement joins TRBV27 to TRBJ2-7; 11 bases agree with TRBD2. The germline gives CDR1 MNHEY, CDR2 SMNVEV (reference sequence). Trimming removed 3 bases from V and 7 bases from J; junction bases left unmatched: 8. CDR3 length equals 15 residues. Here the CDR3 reads CASSFLAGGPIEQYF. The CDR3 bases are TGTGCCAGCAGTTTCTTAGCGGGGGGGCCAATAGAGCAGTACTTC.

The chain combines TRBV6-4 with TRBJ2-1; 9 bases agree with TRBD2. The V gene's germline CDR1 is MRHNA and CDR2 SNTAGT. This CDR3 comprises 14 residues. The V segment lost 8 bases and the J segment 5 bases; nucleotides outside the gene matches: 7. The CDR3 spells CASRPTSGHNEQFF. The CDR3 DNA reads as TGTGCCAGCCGTCCGACTAGCGGACACAATGAGCAGTTCTTC.

The chain carries TRBV11-2 and TRBJ2-7, with D maybe TRBD1 (6 bases). The CDR3 is 14 amino acids. V lost 5 bases to trimming and J lost 4 bases, with 15 bases between them. Germline CDR1 reads SGHAT; CDR2 reads FQNNGV. The CDR3 bases are TGTGCCAGCAGCCTGGGGGCAGGTGCTTACGAGCAGTACTTC. It specifies CASSLGAGAYEQYF.

The V call is TRBV4-1, the J call TRBJ2-7, with D perhaps TRBD2 (5 bases). Germline CDR1 is MGHRA and CDR2 is YSYEKL. V was shortened by 1 base and J by 2 bases, with 9 bases between the two germline ends. CDR3 length equals 14 residues. The CDR3: CASSQANGAYEQYF. The CDR3, as DNA: TGCGCCAGCAGCCAAGCCAACGGGGCCTACGAGCAGTACTTC.

The chain combines TRBV10-2 with TRBJ1-2; TRBD1 matches at 8 bases. Trimming took 7 bases from V and 4 from J; bases not matched to a gene: 2. There are 12 residues in the CDR3. Germline CDR1 and CDR2: WSHSY and SAAADI. This chain's CDR3 is CASTGQGYGYTF. The CDR3 region has the DNA TGCGCCAGCACCGGACAGGGCTATGGCTACACCTTC.

J is TRBJ2-3 and V is TRBV11-2, with 11 bases matching TRBD2. Unmatched junction bases numbered 3, after V lost 4 bases and J lost 0 bases. CDR1 and CDR2 (germline): SGHAT, FQNNGV. This CDR3 has 16 residues. The CDR3 protein is CASSYTSGSSTDTQYF. DNA for the CDR3: TGTGCCAGCAGCTACACTAGCGGGAGTAGCACAGATACGCAGTATTTT.

The chain links TRBV25-1 to TRBJ2-5; 8 bases are shared with TRBD1. This CDR3 is 15 amino acids long. V dropped 5 bases and J dropped 2; count of bases not matched to a gene: 7. The germline V gene has CDR1 MGHDK and CDR2 SYGVNS. CDR3 coding DNA: TGTGCCAGCAGTAATCCCAGGGGGCAACAAGAGACCCAGTACTTC. This gives the protein CASSNPRGQQETQYF.

Points on this clone: At one boundary the junction diverges from the germline segment, which might be a read error. This sequence joins TRBV27 and TRBJ2-5, with D hard to call. CDR1 and CDR2 from the germline V gene are MNHEY and SMNVEV (reference sequence). The CDR3 has 13 residues. The DNA of the CDR3 is TGTGCCAGCGCTACATTTATCCAAAAGACCCAGTACTTC. It yields the protein CASATFIQKTQYF.

This clone was observed once. The rearrangement uses TRBV7-9 and TRBJ1-4; D is unresolved. Between the trimmed V and J ends, which lost 5 bases and 7 bases, there was a span of 14 bases. Per the germline V gene, CDR1 is SEHNR and CDR2 is FQNEAQ (reference sequence). The CDR3 sequence is 14 residues long. CDR3 region: CASSPQERIEKLFF. The DNA of the CDR3 is TGTGCCAGCAGCCCCCAGGAGCGTATTGAAAAACTGTTTTTT.

This chain links TRBV14 with TRBJ2-2; weak D call: TRBD1 (5 bases). Germline-derived CDR1 and CDR2 are SGHDN and FVKESK. V dropped 3 bases and J dropped 0 bases, with 8 bases sitting between them. The CDR3 loop spans 15 amino acids. The DNA of the CDR3 is TGTGCCAGCAGCCAGGTACAGGCGAACACCGGGGAGCTGTTTTTT. Protein: CASSQVQANTGELFF.

V and J are TRBV4-1 and TRBJ1-1, with 7 bases aligning to TRBD1. Unmatched junction bases numbered 6, after V lost 4 bases and J lost 1 base. CDR1 is MGHRA and CDR2 is YSYEKL in the germline V gene. The CDR3 totals 15 residues. This CDR3 is CASSPRDSSNTEAFF. CDR3 nucleotide sequence: TGCGCCAGCAGCCCCCGGGACAGTTCGAACACTGAAGCTTTCTTT.

J is TRBJ2-7 and V is TRBV4-1; 10 bases are shared with TRBD1. This CDR3 is 15 amino acids long. The germline V gene has CDR1 MGHRA and CDR2 YSYEKL. V lost 3 bases to trimming and J lost 6 bases; unmatched junction nucleotides: 8. The CDR3 is CASSHSPGQGTEQYF. CDR3 coding DNA: TGCGCCAGCAGCCACTCTCCGGGACAGGGGACCGAGCAGTACTTC.

CDR3 region: CASSESLGTGTYGYTF. CDR3 sequence (DNA): TGCGCCAGCAGTGAGTCTCTGGGGACAGGGACCTATGGCTACACCTTC. This chain joins TRBV10-1 and TRBJ1-2; 9 bases map to TRBD1. This CDR3 region has 16 residues. Trimming cost V 0 bases and J 4 bases; bases outside gene matches: 6. The germline gives CDR1 WNHNN, CDR2 SYGVQD (reference sequence).

This clone was found once. The chain is built from TRBV6-1 and TRBJ2-1; 9 bases agree with TRBD2. This CDR3 spans 17 amino acids. V was clipped by 0 bases and J by 7 bases; unmatched bases: 10. Germline V gene data show CDR1 as MNHNS and CDR2 as SASEGT. The CDR3 region is CASSEARGLARGNEQFF. CDR3 in DNA: TGTGCCAGCAGTGAAGCGCGGGGACTAGCTCGTGGGAATGAGCAGTTCTTC.

This clone was recorded once. V gene TRBV15 combines with J gene TRBJ2-3, with 8 bases fitting TRBD2. J lost 4 bases, V lost 4 bases, and 4 bases had no gene match. CDR3 length equals 14 residues. CDR1 and CDR2 from the germline V gene are LNHNV and YYDKDF (reference sequence). This CDR3 reads CATSNTGGPDTQYF. The CDR3 DNA sequence: TGTGCCACCAGCAATACGGGGGGGCCAGATACGCAGTATTTT.

This chain connects TRBV14 to TRBJ2-5; tentative D call: TRBD2 (6 bases). The assigned J gene may be wrong: the sequence end matches TRBJ2-7 better. The CDR3 loop spans 16 amino acids. From germline, CDR1 is SGHDN and CDR2 FVKESK. CDR3 amino acids: CASSHPRDGSVYEQYF. The CDR3 nucleotides are TGTGCCAGCAGTCACCCGCGGGACGGGAGCGTCTACGAGCAGTACTTC.

The V and J genes are TRBV13 and TRBJ2-7; perhaps TRBD1 as D (6 bases). CDR1 is PRHDT, CDR2 FYEKMQ, per germline (reference sequence). This CDR3 is built from 16 residues. The germline V and J ends were trimmed by 1 base and 3 bases, with 16 bases remaining between them. The CDR3 here is CASSLEGRGGFYEQYF. The CDR3, as DNA: TGTGCCAGCAGCTTAGAGGGCAGGGGCGGATTCTACGAGCAGTACTTC.

To note about this clone: The same CDR3 can be traced to other DNA sequences in this sample. The chain carries TRBV9 and TRBJ2-5; 7 bases match TRBD2. The CDR3 is 13 amino acids. Germline V gives CDR1 SGDLS, CDR2 YYNGEE. V was pared by 0 bases and J by 5 bases, with 1 base of the junction left unmatched. The DNA of the CDR3 is TGTGCCAGCAGCGTAGTCGGGGGGGAGACCCAGTACTTC. Amino acid sequence: CASSVVGGETQYF.

This clone was counted only a few times. The CDR3 coding sequence is TGTGCCAGCAGCGCGCTGGGGGCCTCTGGAAACACCATATATTTT. Its translation is CASSALGASGNTIYF. V and J are TRBV7-8 and TRBJ1-3; perhaps TRBD1 as D (6 bases). Germline loops: CDR1 SGHVS, CDR2 FQNEAQ. The CDR3 spans 15 residues. V lost 5 bases to trimming and J lost 0 bases, with 11 bases between them.

The chain links TRBV7-8 to TRBJ1-5, with 12 bases fitting TRBD1. Trimming cost V 5 bases and J 2 bases; bases outside gene matches: 16. Germline V gene lookup returns CDR1 SGHVS and CDR2 FQNEAQ. CDR3 length: 20 amino acids. The CDR3 loop is CASSAISGTGGGYGNQPQHF. The CDR3, as DNA: TGTGCCAGCAGCGCCATTTCCGGGACAGGGGGCGGATACGGCAATCAGCCCCAGCATTTT.